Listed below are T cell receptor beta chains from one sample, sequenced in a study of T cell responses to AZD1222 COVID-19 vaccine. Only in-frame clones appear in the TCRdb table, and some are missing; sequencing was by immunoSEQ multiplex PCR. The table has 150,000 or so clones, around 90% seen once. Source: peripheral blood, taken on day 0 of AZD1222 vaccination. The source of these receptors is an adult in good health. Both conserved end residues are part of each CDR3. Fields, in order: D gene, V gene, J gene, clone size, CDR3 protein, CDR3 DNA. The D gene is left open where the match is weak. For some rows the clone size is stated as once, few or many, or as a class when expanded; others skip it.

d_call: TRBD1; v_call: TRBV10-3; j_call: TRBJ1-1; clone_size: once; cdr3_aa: CAISTQGKGTEAFF; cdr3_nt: TGTGCCATCAGCACACAGGGGAAGGGCACTGAAGCTTTCTTT
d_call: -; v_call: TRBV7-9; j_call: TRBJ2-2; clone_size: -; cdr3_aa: CASYRAGNTGELFF; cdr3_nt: TGTGCCAGCTACCGCGCGGGGAACACCGGGGAGCTGTTTTTT
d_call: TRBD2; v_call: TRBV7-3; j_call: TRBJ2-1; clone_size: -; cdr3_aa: CASGAGGVRNEQFF; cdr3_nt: TGTGCCAGCGGAGCGGGAGGGGTACGGAATGAGCAGTTCTTC
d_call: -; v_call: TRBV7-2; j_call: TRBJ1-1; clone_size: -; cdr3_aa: CASSSLQGSTEAFF; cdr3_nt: TGTGCCAGCAGCTCGCTCCAGGGGTCCACTGAAGCTTTCTTT
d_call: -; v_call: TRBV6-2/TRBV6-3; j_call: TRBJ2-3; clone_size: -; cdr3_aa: CASSTPTDYTDTQYF; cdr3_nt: TGTGCCAGCAGTACCCCGACTGACTACACAGATACGCAGTATTTT
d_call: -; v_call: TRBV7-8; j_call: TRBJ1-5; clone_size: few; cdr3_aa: CASSPLAGNNQPQHF; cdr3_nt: TGTGCCAGCAGCCCGTTGGCAGGGAACAATCAGCCCCAGCATTTT
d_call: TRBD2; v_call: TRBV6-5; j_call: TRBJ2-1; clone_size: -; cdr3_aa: CASFSSGRYNEQFF; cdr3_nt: TGTGCCAGCTTCAGCTCCGGGAGGTACAATGAGCAGTTCTTC
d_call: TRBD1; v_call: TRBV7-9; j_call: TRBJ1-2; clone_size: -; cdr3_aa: CASSFTTSTGRTYGYTF; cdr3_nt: TGTGCCAGCAGCTTCACAACCTCGACAGGGAGGACTTATGGCTACACCTTC
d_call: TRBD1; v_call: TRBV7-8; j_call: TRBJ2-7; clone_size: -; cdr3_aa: CASSLRQGIYEQYF; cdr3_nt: TGTGCCAGCAGCTTACGACAGGGAATCTACGAGCAGTACTTC
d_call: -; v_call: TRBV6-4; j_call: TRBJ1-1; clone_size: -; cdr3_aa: CASSSGQNTEAFF; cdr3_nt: TGTGCCAGCAGTTCCGGACAGAACACTGAAGCTTTCTTT
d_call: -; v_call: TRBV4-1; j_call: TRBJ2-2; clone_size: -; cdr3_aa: CASSPDQTGGGGDTGELFF; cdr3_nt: TGCGCCAGCAGCCCCGACCAGACAGGGGGCGGGGGGGACACCGGGGAGCTGTTTTTT
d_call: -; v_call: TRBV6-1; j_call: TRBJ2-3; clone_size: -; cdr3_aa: CASSELGISVVAQYF; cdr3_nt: TGTGCCAGCAGTGAGTTAGGGATTTCAGTAGTCGCGCAGTATTTT
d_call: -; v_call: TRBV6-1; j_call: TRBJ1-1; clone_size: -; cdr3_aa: CASSEVKAVAFF; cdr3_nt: TGTGCCAGCAGTGAGGTTAAGGCGGTAGCTTTCTTT
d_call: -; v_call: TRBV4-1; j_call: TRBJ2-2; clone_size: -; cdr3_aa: CASSQGRFGLLNTGELFF; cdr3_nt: TGCGCCAGCAGCCAAGGGCGGTTCGGACTCCTCAACACCGGGGAGCTGTTTTTT
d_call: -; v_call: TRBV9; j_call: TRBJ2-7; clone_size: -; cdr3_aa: CASSVESAGTGEQYF; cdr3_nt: TGTGCCAGCAGCGTTGAATCGGCAGGGACTGGCGAGCAGTACTTC
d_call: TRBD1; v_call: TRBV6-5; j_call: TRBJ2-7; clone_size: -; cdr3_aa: CASSYSNRGPYEQYF; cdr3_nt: TGTGCCAGCAGTTACTCGAACAGGGGCCCCTACGAGCAGTACTTC
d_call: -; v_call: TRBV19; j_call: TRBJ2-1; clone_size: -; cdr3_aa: CASSIDGVGRGNEQFF; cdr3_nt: TGTGCCAGTAGTATTGACGGGGTTGGAAGAGGCAATGAGCAGTTCTTC
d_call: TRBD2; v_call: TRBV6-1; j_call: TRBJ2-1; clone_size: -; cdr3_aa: CASSEAGWTSYNEQFF; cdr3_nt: TGTGCCAGCAGTGAAGCTGGTTGGACTAGTTACAATGAGCAGTTCTTC
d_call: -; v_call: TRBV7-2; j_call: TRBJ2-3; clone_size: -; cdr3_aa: CASSFYRYGGTDTQYF; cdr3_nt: TGTGCCAGCAGCTTCTATCGGTATGGGGGCACAGATACGCAGTATTTT
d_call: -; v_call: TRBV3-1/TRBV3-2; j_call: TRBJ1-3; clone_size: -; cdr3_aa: CASSQDGVFGNTIYF; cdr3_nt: TGTGCCAGCAGCCAAGATGGGGTCTTCGGAAACACCATATATTTT
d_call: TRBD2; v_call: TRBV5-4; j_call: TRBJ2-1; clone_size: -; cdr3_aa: CASSFSGGQYNEQFF; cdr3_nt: TGTGCCAGCAGCTTTAGCGGGGGCCAATACAATGAGCAGTTCTTC
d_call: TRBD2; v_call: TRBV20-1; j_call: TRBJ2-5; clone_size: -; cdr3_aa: CKAGIQETQYF; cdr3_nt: TGCAAAGCGGGGATCCAAGAGACCCAGTACTTC
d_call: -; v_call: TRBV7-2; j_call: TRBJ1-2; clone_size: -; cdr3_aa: CASTPGGAHGYTF; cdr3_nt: TGTGCCAGCACCCCGGGGGGGGCTCATGGCTACACCTTC
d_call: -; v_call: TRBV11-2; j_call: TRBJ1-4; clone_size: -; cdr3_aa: CASSLGQGGEKLFF; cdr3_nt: TGTGCCAGCAGCTTAGGGCAGGGAGGGGAAAAACTGTTTTTT
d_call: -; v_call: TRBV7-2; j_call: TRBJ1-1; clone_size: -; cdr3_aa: CASSLGTRGYNTEAFF; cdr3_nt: TGTGCCAGCAGCTTAGGGACTAGGGGGTATAACACTGAAGCTTTCTTT
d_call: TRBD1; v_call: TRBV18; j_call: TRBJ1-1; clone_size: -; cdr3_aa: CASSPYTGENTEAFF; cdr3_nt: TGTGCCAGCTCACCCTACACAGGGGAGAACACTGAAGCTTTCTTT
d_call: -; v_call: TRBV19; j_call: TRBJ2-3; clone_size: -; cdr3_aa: CASSIGSSHTWQGNLSDTQYF; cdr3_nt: TGTGCCAGTAGTATAGGTTCCTCCCACACCTGGCAGGGCAACTTATCAGATACGCAGTATTTT
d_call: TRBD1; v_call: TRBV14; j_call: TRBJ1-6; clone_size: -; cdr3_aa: CASSQGTGIDSPLHF; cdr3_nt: TGTGCCAGCAGCCAAGGGACAGGGATCGATTCACCCCTCCACTTT
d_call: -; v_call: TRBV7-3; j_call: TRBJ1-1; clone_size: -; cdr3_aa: CASSLSGMNTEAFF; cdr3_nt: TGTGCCAGCAGCTTATCCGGGATGAACACTGAAGCTTTCTTT
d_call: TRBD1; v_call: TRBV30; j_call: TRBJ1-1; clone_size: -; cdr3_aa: CASQTGGGFGPFF; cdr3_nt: TGTGCCTCCCAGACAGGGGGAGGATTCGGTCCTTTCTTT
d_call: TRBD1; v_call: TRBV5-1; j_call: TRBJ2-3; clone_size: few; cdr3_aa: CASFPGQGASTDTQYF; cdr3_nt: TGCGCCAGCTTCCCCGGGCAGGGGGCCAGCACAGATACGCAGTATTTT
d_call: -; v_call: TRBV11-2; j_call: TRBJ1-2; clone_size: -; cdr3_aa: CASSLDQAAGVQVGYTF; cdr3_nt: TGTGCCAGCAGCTTAGATCAGGCGGCAGGGGTCCAAGTGGGCTACACCTTC
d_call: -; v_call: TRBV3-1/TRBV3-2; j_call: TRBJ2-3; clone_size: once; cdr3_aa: CASLGLNTDTQYF; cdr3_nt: TGTGCCAGCTTGGGGTTAAACACAGATACGCAGTATTTT
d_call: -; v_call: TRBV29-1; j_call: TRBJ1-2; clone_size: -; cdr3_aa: CSVEGQPGVGYTF; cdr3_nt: TGCAGCGTTGAAGGACAGCCGGGGGTTGGCTACACCTTC
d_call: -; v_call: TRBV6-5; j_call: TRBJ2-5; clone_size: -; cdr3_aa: CASSYTGLPGETQYF; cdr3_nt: TGTGCCAGCAGTTACACGGGACTCCCTGGGGAGACCCAGTACTTC
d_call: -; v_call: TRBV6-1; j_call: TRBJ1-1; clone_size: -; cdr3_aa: CASSDNQGRTEAFF; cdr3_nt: TGTGCCAGCAGTGATAATCAGGGACGCACTGAAGCTTTCTTT
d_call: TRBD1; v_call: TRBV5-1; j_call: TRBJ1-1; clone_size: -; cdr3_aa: CASSLGGQGQNTEAFF; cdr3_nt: TGCGCCAGCAGCTTGGGAGGACAGGGGCAGAACACTGAAGCTTTCTTT
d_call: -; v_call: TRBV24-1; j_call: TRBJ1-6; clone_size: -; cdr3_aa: CATSDATGNSPLHF; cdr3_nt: TGTGCCACCAGTGATGCCACAGGGAATTCACCCCTCCACTTT
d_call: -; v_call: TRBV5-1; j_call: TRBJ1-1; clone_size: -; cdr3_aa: CASSLSAGPTNTEAFF; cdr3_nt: TGCGCCAGCAGCTTGAGCGCCGGACCGACCAACACTGAAGCTTTCTTT
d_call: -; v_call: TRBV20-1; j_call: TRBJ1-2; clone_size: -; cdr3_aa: CSASEESNYGYTF; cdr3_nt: TGCAGTGCTAGTGAGGAGTCCAACTATGGCTACACCTTC
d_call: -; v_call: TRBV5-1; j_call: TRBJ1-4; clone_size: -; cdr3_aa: CASSWEGGYNEKLFF; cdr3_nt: TGCGCCAGCAGCTGGGAAGGGGGGTATAATGAAAAACTGTTTTTT
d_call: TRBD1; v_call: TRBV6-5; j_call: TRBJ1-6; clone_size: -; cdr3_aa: CASSSSNRGGNSPLHF; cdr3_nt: TGTGCCAGCAGTTCGTCAAACAGGGGTGGGAATTCACCCCTCCACTTT
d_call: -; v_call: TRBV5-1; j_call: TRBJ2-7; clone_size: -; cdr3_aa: CASSGASSYEQYF; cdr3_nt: TGCGCCAGCAGCGGTGCTAGCTCCTACGAGCAGTACTTC
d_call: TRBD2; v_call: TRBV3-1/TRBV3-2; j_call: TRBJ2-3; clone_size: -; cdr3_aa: CASSQDIAGGGTDTQYF; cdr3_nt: TGTGCCAGCAGCCAAGATATCGCGGGAGGGGGGACAGATACGCAGTATTTT
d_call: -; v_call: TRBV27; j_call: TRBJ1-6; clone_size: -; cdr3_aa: CASSVLEQGESPLHF; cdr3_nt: TGTGCCAGCAGCGTTCTGGAACAGGGAGAATCACCCCTCCACTTT
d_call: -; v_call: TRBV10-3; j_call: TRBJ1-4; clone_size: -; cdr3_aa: CAIRWGENEKLFF; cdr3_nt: TGTGCCATCCGGTGGGGGGAGAATGAAAAACTGTTTTTT
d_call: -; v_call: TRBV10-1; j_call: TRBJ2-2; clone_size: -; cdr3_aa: CASSVDREVPTGELFF; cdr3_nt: TGCGCCAGCAGCGTAGACAGGGAGGTCCCAACCGGGGAGCTGTTTTTT
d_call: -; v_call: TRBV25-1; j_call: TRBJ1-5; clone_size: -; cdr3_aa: CASSESRRANNQPQHF; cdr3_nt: TGTGCCAGCAGTGAATCCCGCAGGGCCAACAATCAGCCCCAGCATTTT